A selection of T cell receptor beta chains follows, all from one sample in a study of blood T cell repertoires in COVID-19. Clones were read by immunoSEQ multiplex PCR, and TCRdb kept only the in-frame ones, dropping some. The profile shows about 180,000 clones, about four fifths of them singletons. The sequencing input was peripheral blood. The receptors stem from a woman aged 55-69 years with COVID-19, enrolled during active disease. The CDR3 runs from the conserved cysteine through the conserved F or W. Fields, in order: CDR3 protein, CDR3 DNA, D gene, clone size, J gene, V gene. D genes are given only for firm matches. Size is stated for part of the rows, as once, few or many counts, or as a class when the clone is expanded.

cdr3_aa: CASSVNSGTYGYTF
cdr3_nt: TGTGCCAGCAGCGTAAACTCGGGTACCTATGGCTACACCTTC
d_call: .
clone_size: .
j_call: TRBJ1-2
v_call: TRBV7-2

cdr3_aa: CAGVTGREAFF
cdr3_nt: TGTGCCGGGGTGACAGGACGGGAAGCTTTCTTT
d_call: .
clone_size: .
j_call: TRBJ1-1
v_call: TRBV19

cdr3_aa: CASSENGQGLETQYF
cdr3_nt: TGCGCCAGCAGTGAGAACGGACAGGGGCTGGAGACCCAGTACTTC
d_call: TRBD1
clone_size: .
j_call: TRBJ2-5
v_call: TRBV10-1

cdr3_aa: CASSPRTNYGYTF
cdr3_nt: TGTGCCAGCAGCCCGCGTACGAACTATGGCTACACCTTC
d_call: .
clone_size: .
j_call: TRBJ1-2
v_call: TRBV11-2

cdr3_aa: CASSFSGGLHTQYF
cdr3_nt: TGTGCCAGCAGCTTTTCGGGGGGCCTGCATACGCAGTATTTT
d_call: .
clone_size: .
j_call: TRBJ2-3
v_call: TRBV5-6

cdr3_aa: CASSSRGLTTDTQYF
cdr3_nt: TGTGCCAGCAGCTCGAGGGGGCTCACCACAGATACGCAGTATTTT
d_call: TRBD1
clone_size: .
j_call: TRBJ2-3
v_call: TRBV7-3

cdr3_aa: CASSLEAGLGGANVLTF
cdr3_nt: TGTGCCAGCAGCTTAGAGGCAGGGCTCGGGGGGGCCAACGTCCTGACTTTC
d_call: .
clone_size: .
j_call: TRBJ2-6
v_call: TRBV7-9

cdr3_aa: CASSRPGLARYEQYF
cdr3_nt: TGTGCCAGCAGCCGTCCGGGGTTAGCTCGCTACGAGCAGTACTTC
d_call: .
clone_size: .
j_call: TRBJ2-7
v_call: TRBV3-1/TRBV3-2

cdr3_aa: CATSRGFLAEAFF
cdr3_nt: TGTGCCACCAGCAGAGGGTTTTTAGCTGAAGCTTTCTTT
d_call: .
clone_size: .
j_call: TRBJ1-1
v_call: TRBV15

cdr3_aa: CASNSLRGGADTQYF
cdr3_nt: TGTGCCAGTAACAGTCTCCGGGGGGGGGCAGATACGCAGTATTTT
d_call: TRBD2
clone_size: .
j_call: TRBJ2-3
v_call: TRBV19

cdr3_aa: CASSTNQGALGNTIYF
cdr3_nt: TGTGCCAGCAGCACGAATCAGGGGGCTCTGGGAAACACCATATATTTT
d_call: TRBD1
clone_size: .
j_call: TRBJ1-3
v_call: TRBV5-6

cdr3_aa: CASSISLTGPNQPQHF
cdr3_nt: TGTGCCAGTAGTATCTCCCTTACAGGTCCCAATCAGCCCCAGCATTTT
d_call: .
clone_size: .
j_call: TRBJ1-5
v_call: TRBV19

cdr3_aa: CASSYPREVTGNEQFF
cdr3_nt: TGTGCCAGCAGTTACCCCCGGGAGGTAACGGGGAATGAGCAGTTCTTC
d_call: TRBD2
clone_size: .
j_call: TRBJ2-1
v_call: TRBV6-5

cdr3_aa: CASVVGGRGYEQFF
cdr3_nt: TGTGCCAGCGTGGTGGGCGGGAGAGGCTATGAGCAGTTCTTC
d_call: TRBD2
clone_size: .
j_call: TRBJ2-1
v_call: TRBV28

cdr3_aa: CASSPGLAGLETQYF
cdr3_nt: TGTGCCAGCAGCCCGGGACTAGCGGGACTAGAGACCCAGTACTTC
d_call: TRBD2
clone_size: few
j_call: TRBJ2-5
v_call: TRBV7-9

cdr3_aa: CASSPTGNMNTEAFF
cdr3_nt: TGCGCCAGCAGCCCGACAGGGAACATGAACACTGAAGCTTTCTTT
d_call: TRBD1
clone_size: .
j_call: TRBJ1-1
v_call: TRBV5-1

cdr3_aa: CASSPGAGEFSGNTIYF
cdr3_nt: TGTGCCAGCAGCCCCGGGGCAGGGGAGTTCTCTGGAAACACCATATATTTT
d_call: .
clone_size: .
j_call: TRBJ1-3
v_call: TRBV9

cdr3_aa: CASSLGPPLRSYNEQFF
cdr3_nt: TGTGCCAGCAGCTTAGGCCCGCCCCTGCGGAGCTACAATGAGCAGTTCTTC
d_call: .
clone_size: .
j_call: TRBJ2-1
v_call: TRBV7-3

cdr3_aa: CASSPRGWLPGNTIYF
cdr3_nt: TGTGCCAGTAGTCCCCGCGGGTGGTTACCTGGAAACACCATATATTTT
d_call: .
clone_size: .
j_call: TRBJ1-3
v_call: TRBV19

cdr3_aa: CASSIEKQGEAFF
cdr3_nt: TGTGCCAGTAGTATAGAGAAACAGGGTGAAGCTTTCTTT
d_call: .
clone_size: .
j_call: TRBJ1-1
v_call: TRBV19

cdr3_aa: CASSHRGINQPQHF
cdr3_nt: TGTGCCAGCAGCCACAGGGGAATAAATCAGCCCCAGCATTTT
d_call: TRBD1
clone_size: .
j_call: TRBJ1-5
v_call: TRBV7-6

cdr3_aa: CASSYDNQETQYF
cdr3_nt: TGTGCCAGCAGCTACGACAACCAAGAGACCCAGTACTTC
d_call: .
clone_size: .
j_call: TRBJ2-5
v_call: TRBV11-2

cdr3_aa: CASRSTSGQETQYF
cdr3_nt: TGCGCCAGCAGGTCAACTAGCGGCCAAGAGACCCAGTACTTC
d_call: TRBD2
clone_size: .
j_call: TRBJ2-5
v_call: TRBV5-1

cdr3_aa: CASSWGPGTEAFF
cdr3_nt: TGTGCCAGCAGCTGGGGGCCGGGCACTGAAGCTTTCTTT
d_call: .
clone_size: .
j_call: TRBJ1-1
v_call: TRBV7-9

cdr3_aa: CASSSLRVAGEVADTQYF
cdr3_nt: TGTGCCAGCAGCTCGCTCCGAGTAGCGGGAGAAGTAGCAGATACGCAGTATTTT
d_call: TRBD2
clone_size: .
j_call: TRBJ2-3
v_call: TRBV7-9

cdr3_aa: CASFNAGGDETQYF
cdr3_nt: TGTGCCAGTTTTAACGCGGGGGGGGACGAGACCCAGTACTTC
d_call: TRBD2
clone_size: .
j_call: TRBJ2-5
v_call: TRBV6-6

cdr3_aa: CASSVGSDSGNTIYF
cdr3_nt: TGTGCCAGCAGCGTCGGCAGCGACTCTGGAAACACCATATATTTT
d_call: .
clone_size: .
j_call: TRBJ1-3
v_call: TRBV9

cdr3_aa: CATSRTGTNQPQHF
cdr3_nt: TGTGCCACCAGCAGGACAGGTACCAATCAGCCCCAGCATTTT
d_call: .
clone_size: .
j_call: TRBJ1-5
v_call: TRBV15

cdr3_aa: CASSLAGTGSTEAFF
cdr3_nt: TGTGCCAGCAGCTTAGCGGGGACTGGGAGCACTGAAGCTTTCTTT
d_call: .
clone_size: .
j_call: TRBJ1-1
v_call: TRBV7-8

cdr3_aa: CASSFEGQGLTDTQYF
cdr3_nt: TGTGCCAGCAGTTTCGAGGGACAGGGGCTTACAGATACGCAGTATTTT
d_call: TRBD1
clone_size: .
j_call: TRBJ2-3
v_call: TRBV6-5

cdr3_aa: CASSPRTGGRAEAFF
cdr3_nt: TGTGCCAGCAGCCCACGGACAGGGGGCCGCGCTGAAGCTTTCTTT
d_call: TRBD1
clone_size: once
j_call: TRBJ1-1
v_call: TRBV7-3

cdr3_aa: CASSLDPGQPQHF
cdr3_nt: TGTGCCAGCAGCTTAGACCCCGGTCAGCCCCAGCATTTT
d_call: .
clone_size: once
j_call: TRBJ1-5
v_call: TRBV7-2

cdr3_aa: CASSLGQGNQETQYF
cdr3_nt: TGTGCCAGCAGCTTGGGACAGGGAAACCAAGAGACCCAGTACTTC
d_call: TRBD1
clone_size: few
j_call: TRBJ2-5
v_call: TRBV13

cdr3_aa: CSARGPGGYTF
cdr3_nt: TGCAGTGCTAGAGGACCGGGTGGCTACACCTTC
d_call: .
clone_size: few
j_call: TRBJ1-2
v_call: TRBV20-1

cdr3_aa: CASSLMAGNYGYTF
cdr3_nt: TGTGCCAGCAGCTTGATGGCAGGAAACTATGGCTACACCTTC
d_call: .
clone_size: once
j_call: TRBJ1-2
v_call: TRBV7-9

cdr3_aa: CASSPFGQGAGGNTIYF
cdr3_nt: TGTGCCAGCAGCCCCTTTGGACAGGGGGCGGGTGGAAACACCATATATTTT
d_call: TRBD1
clone_size: .
j_call: TRBJ1-3
v_call: TRBV3-1/TRBV3-2

cdr3_aa: CASRLPLVGRHNEQFF
cdr3_nt: TGTGCAAGTCGCTTGCCCCTTGTCGGGAGGCACAATGAGCAGTTCTTC
d_call: .
clone_size: .
j_call: TRBJ2-1
v_call: TRBV12-2

cdr3_aa: CASSELEGGGYGYTF
cdr3_nt: TGTGCCAGCAGTGAATTGGAGGGAGGTGGCTATGGCTACACCTTC
d_call: .
clone_size: few
j_call: TRBJ1-2
v_call: TRBV25-1

cdr3_aa: CASSPGANYGYTF
cdr3_nt: TGTGCCAGTAGTCCCGGTGCTAACTATGGCTACACCTTC
d_call: .
clone_size: few
j_call: TRBJ1-2
v_call: TRBV19

cdr3_aa: CARTVDRDTEAFF
cdr3_nt: TGTGCCAGAACAGTCGACAGGGACACTGAAGCTTTCTTT
d_call: TRBD1
clone_size: once
j_call: TRBJ1-1
v_call: TRBV2

cdr3_aa: CASSKTSGSYNEQFF
cdr3_nt: TGTGCCAGCAGCAAGACTAGCGGGAGCTACAATGAGCAGTTCTTC
d_call: TRBD2
clone_size: many
j_call: TRBJ2-1
v_call: TRBV7-9

cdr3_aa: CASRRENTEAFF
cdr3_nt: TGTGCCAGCCGCAGGGAGAACACTGAAGCTTTCTTT
d_call: .
clone_size: .
j_call: TRBJ1-1
v_call: TRBV28

cdr3_aa: CASSARDRGTGELFF
cdr3_nt: TGTGCCAGCAGCGCTCGGGACAGGGGCACCGGGGAGCTGTTTTTT
d_call: TRBD1
clone_size: .
j_call: TRBJ2-2
v_call: TRBV9

cdr3_aa: CASSLTGSYEQYF
cdr3_nt: TGTGCCAGCAGTCTGACAGGGTCCTACGAGCAGTACTTC
d_call: TRBD1
clone_size: .
j_call: TRBJ2-7
v_call: TRBV6-2/TRBV6-3

cdr3_aa: CASSHTGLLSGANVLTF
cdr3_nt: TGTGCCAGCAGCCATACAGGGCTCCTCTCTGGGGCCAACGTCCTGACTTTC
d_call: .
clone_size: .
j_call: TRBJ2-6
v_call: TRBV28

cdr3_aa: CASSLVGGSYNEQFF
cdr3_nt: TGTGCCAGCAGCTTGGTGGGGGGCTCCTACAATGAGCAGTTCTTC
d_call: .
clone_size: few
j_call: TRBJ2-1
v_call: TRBV5-4

cdr3_aa: CASRAKGYTF
cdr3_nt: TGTGCCAGCAGAGCGAAGGGCTACACCTTC
d_call: .
clone_size: .
j_call: TRBJ1-2
v_call: TRBV2

cdr3_aa: CASSLRGRAFGDTQYF
cdr3_nt: TGTGCCAGCAGCTTAAGGGGGAGGGCCTTTGGAGATACGCAGTATTTT
d_call: .
clone_size: .
j_call: TRBJ2-3
v_call: TRBV7-2

cdr3_aa: CASSPSTTGQETQYF
cdr3_nt: TGTGCCAGCAGTCCCAGCACGACAGGGCAAGAGACCCAGTACTTC
d_call: TRBD1
clone_size: .
j_call: TRBJ2-5
v_call: TRBV2

cdr3_aa: CAISGELAGGPQETQYF
cdr3_nt: TGTGCCATCAGTGGGGAACTAGCGGGGGGGCCGCAGGAGACCCAGTACTTC
d_call: TRBD2
clone_size: many
j_call: TRBJ2-5
v_call: TRBV10-3

cdr3_aa: CASSLQGPNTEAFF
cdr3_nt: TGTGCCAGCAGCTTACAGGGCCCTAACACTGAAGCTTTCTTT
d_call: .
clone_size: .
j_call: TRBJ1-1
v_call: TRBV7-9

cdr3_aa: CASSLQGGGNEQFF
cdr3_nt: TGTGCCAGCAGCTTACAGGGGGGTGGAAATGAGCAGTTCTTC
d_call: TRBD1
clone_size: once
j_call: TRBJ2-1
v_call: TRBV3-1/TRBV3-2

cdr3_aa: CASSKDRGVSPLHF
cdr3_nt: TGTGCCAGCAGCAAAGACAGGGGAGTTTCACCCCTCCACTTT
d_call: TRBD1
clone_size: .
j_call: TRBJ1-6
v_call: TRBV11-2

cdr3_aa: CASSGGSGSFNEQFF
cdr3_nt: TGTGCCAGCAGTGGGGGTAGCGGGAGTTTCAATGAGCAGTTCTTC
d_call: TRBD2
clone_size: once
j_call: TRBJ2-1
v_call: TRBV7-9

cdr3_aa: CSVAPMDRASNTGELFF
cdr3_nt: TGCAGCGTTGCCCCGATGGACAGGGCCAGTAACACCGGGGAGCTGTTTTTT
d_call: TRBD1
clone_size: once
j_call: TRBJ2-2
v_call: TRBV29-1

cdr3_aa: CASSYLGQVAYTIYF
cdr3_nt: TGTGCCAGCAGTTACCTTGGACAGGTTGCGTACACCATATATTTT
d_call: TRBD1
clone_size: .
j_call: TRBJ1-3
v_call: TRBV6-5

cdr3_aa: CASSVLWNTEAFF
cdr3_nt: TGTGCCAGCAGCGTACTTTGGAACACTGAAGCTTTCTTT
d_call: .
clone_size: few
j_call: TRBJ1-1
v_call: TRBV9

cdr3_aa: CATSSLVAGEQYF
cdr3_nt: TGTGCCACCAGCAGCCTAGTGGCGGGAGAGCAGTACTTC
d_call: .
clone_size: .
j_call: TRBJ2-7
v_call: TRBV15